Listed here are 32 T cell receptor beta chains from one sample, sequenced in a study of blood T cell repertoires in COVID-19 (dated by TCRdb to 2020 to 2021). The protocol used for the library was the immunoSEQ multiplex PCR assay. Sourced from immuneACCESS, this table was stored by TCRdb with only in-frame sequences that have V and J called. A share of the clones is absent; for the studies checked, an unresolved V gene accounts for under half, and the remainder has no known explanation. The sample table lists about 57,000 clones, roughly nine tenths of them with a count of one. The ten largest account for 20% to 25% of the sample. The sequencing input was peripheral blood. These receptors were collected from a woman aged 80 or over with COVID-19, enrolled during active disease.

This clone was observed once. The chain employs TRBV5-4 and TRBJ2-7; TRBD1 might be the D (6 bases). CDR1 is SGHNT, CDR2 YYREEE, per germline (reference sequence). Trimming pared 3 bases from V and 1 base from J, leaving 11 bases between. CDR3 length equals 14 residues. The CDR3 here is CASSSPRGSYEQYF. Here the CDR3 DNA reads TGTGCCAGCAGCTCCCCCAGGGGATCCTACGAGCAGTACTTC.

This clone was detected only once. The chain is built from TRBV7-2 and TRBJ2-3, with a tentative D call TRBD2 (6 bases). V was pared by 0 bases and J by 3 bases, with 13 bases between. This CDR3 is built from 16 residues. The germline gives CDR1 SGHTA, CDR2 FQGNSA. In DNA form, the CDR3 reads TGTGCCAGCAGCTTAGCGGCAACGCGGGGTACAGATACGCAGTATTTT. Its protein is CASSLAATRGTDTQYF. The variable domain in full, with the rest retrieved from reference TRBV7-2 and TRBJ2-3, is GAGVSQSPSNKVTEKGKDVELRCDPISGHTALYWYRQSLGQGLEFLIYFQGNSAPDKSGLPSDRFSAERTGGSVSTLTIQRTQQEDSAVYLCASSLAATRGTDTQYFGPGTRLTVL.

CDR3 protein: CASSRLADSTDTQYF. CDR3 bases: TGTGCCAGCAGCCGACTAGCGGATAGCACAGATACGCAGTATTTT. The chain joins TRBV9 to TRBJ2-3; TRBD2 aligns across 9 bases. The CDR3 covers 15 residues. Germline V gives CDR1 SGDLS, CDR2 YYNGEE. V shed 4 bases and J 0 bases; nucleotides not matched to a gene: 3.

The J gene is TRBJ2-3, the V gene TRBV9; 8 positions match TRBD2. Germline CDR1 is SGDLS and CDR2 is YYNGEE. Germline trimming cut 2 bases from V and 6 bases from J; bases unmatched to any gene: 8. This CDR3 contains 15 residues. CDR3 DNA sequence: TGTGCCAGCAGCGTCACCGGGGGGGCCGGGGATACGCAGTATTTT. Translated, it gives CASSVTGGAGDTQYF.

The chain has TRBV6-1 and TRBJ2-7; 15 nucleotides line up with TRBD2. After removal of 4 bases from V and 4 bases from J, the junction contained 5 bases not matched to a gene. The CDR3 spans 16 residues. Germline CDR1 MNHNS, CDR2 SASEGT. The CDR3 DNA reads as TGTGCCAGCAGTGCCGGACTAGCGGGGGGGATTTACGAGCAGTACTTC. Translated: CASSAGLAGGIYEQYF.

This sequence joins TRBV27 and TRBJ1-3, with 9 bases that match TRBD1. J gave up 4 bases and V 5 bases, and 9 bases lay outside the gene matches. CDR1 MNHEY and CDR2 SMNVEV come from the germline V gene (reference sequence). The CDR3 has 16 residues. DNA of the CDR3: TGTGCCAGCAGTCCCCGGACAGGGGCGACGGGAAACACCATATATTTT. This sequence encodes CASSPRTGATGNTIYF.

This chain connects TRBV29-1 to TRBJ2-2; 7 bases agree with TRBD1. Germline assignment: CDR1 SQVTM and CDR2 ANQGSEA. The CDR3 runs to 13 residues. V lost 5 bases, J lost 5 bases, and 5 bases stayed unmatched. CDR3 loop: CSVRTGPTGELFF. CDR3 in DNA: TGCAGCGTTAGGACAGGTCCTACCGGGGAGCTGTTTTTT.

The chain has TRBV5-4 and TRBJ2-1, with no clear D. Per germline, CDR1 SGHNT and CDR2 YYREEE (reference sequence). There are 13 residues in the CDR3. V was trimmed by 0 bases and J by 7 bases, leaving 8 bases between them. In DNA form, the CDR3 reads TGTGCCAGCAGCTTGGAACAGCCTAATGAGCAGTTCTTC. Translation: CASSLEQPNEQFF.

The CDR3: CASSPPIRTGELFF. CDR3 coding DNA: TGTGCCAGCTCACCACCCATACGGACCGGGGAGCTGTTTTTT. This chain links TRBV18 with TRBJ2-2; D not certain. V lost 0 bases, J lost 5 bases, and 7 bases lay in between. This CDR3 contains 14 residues. Germline V gene lookup returns CDR1 KGHSH and CDR2 LQKENI.

J is TRBJ2-2 and V is TRBV30; possibly TRBD2 for D (7 bases). The CDR3 extends over 15 amino acids. Germline V gene data show CDR1 as GTSNPN and CDR2 as SVGIG (reference sequence). Between the trimmed V and J ends, which lost 2 bases and 2 bases, there was a span of 12 bases. The CDR3 DNA sequence: TGTGCCTGGAGTAGGGGAGGGGGAAACACCGGGGAGCTGTTTTTT. It yields the protein CAWSRGGGNTGELFF.

This clone occurred once. CDR3 DNA sequence: TGTGCCAGCAGCAAAGCGCTTTTCAGCGGGGGGGCCCTGTACGAGCAGTACTTC. Translation gives CASSKALFSGGALYEQYF. V usage is TRBV21-1 and J usage is TRBJ2-7; the table's D gene call, TRBD2, was not cross checked with the DNA. TRBV21-1 is deemed a pseudogene. CDR3 size: 18 residues.

The J gene is TRBJ2-1, the V gene TRBV6-5; the D gene is possibly TRBD1 (6 bases). The V and J ends lost 0 bases and 9 bases respectively, with 15 bases between them. CDR1 is MNHEY and CDR2 is SVGAGI in the germline V gene. The CDR3 runs 15 residues. CDR3 nucleotide sequence: TGTGCCAGCAGTTACTCCCAGGGGCGGTTTGGTGAGCAGTTCTTC. Amino acids: CASSYSQGRFGEQFF.

This chain links TRBV9 with TRBJ2-3, with D maybe TRBD1 (8 bases). V was cut by 0 bases and J by 4 bases, with 21 bases left in between. Germline V gives CDR1 SGDLS, CDR2 YYNGEE. The CDR3 runs 18 residues. The CDR3 loop reads CASSVEGGDRRGSDTQYF. CDR3 in DNA: TGTGCCAGCAGCGTAGAAGGGGGGGACAGGCGAGGGTCAGATACGCAGTATTTT.

V usage is TRBV5-6 and J usage is TRBJ2-7; 8 bases map to TRBD2. CDR3 length: 15 amino acids. V lost 3 bases to trimming and J lost 5 bases; unmatched junction nucleotides: 10. Per the germline V gene, CDR1 is SGHDT and CDR2 is YYEEEE. Written as DNA, the CDR3 is TGTGCCAGCAGCTGGTCTGGACTAGCCAGCCACGAGCAGTACTTC. This gives the protein CASSWSGLASHEQYF.

The CDR3 protein is CAISDTGRSNQPQHF. CDR3 coding DNA: TGTGCCATCAGTGACACAGGTCGTAGCAATCAGCCCCAGCATTTT. The chain is built from TRBV10-3 and TRBJ1-5; D is possibly TRBD1 (5 bases). The germline V gene has CDR1 ENHRY and CDR2 SYGVKD. V lost 3 bases and J lost 0, with 9 bases in between. This CDR3 contains 15 residues.

The chain recombines TRBV15 with TRBJ2-5; D is possibly TRBD1 (6 bases). V lost 4 bases to trimming and J lost 0 bases, with 12 bases between them. Germline-derived CDR1 and CDR2 are LNHNV and YYDKDF (reference sequence). The length of the CDR3 is 15 residues. CDR3 nucleotides: TGTGCCACCAGCAAAGCTGGGACAAACCAAGAGACCCAGTACTTC. Encoded protein: CATSKAGTNQETQYF.

This sequence joins TRBV5-4 and TRBJ2-3; a possible D gene is TRBD1 (5 bases). From germline, CDR1 is SGHNT and CDR2 YYREEE (reference sequence). V was shortened by 0 bases and J by 7 bases, with 18 bases between the two germline ends. This CDR3 contains 16 residues. The CDR3 region has the DNA TGTGCCAGCAGCTTGGAGTCAGGGCGCGGCCCTCATACGCAGTATTTT. Amino acid sequence: CASSLESGRGPHTQYF.

This chain connects TRBV6-2 or TRBV6-3 to TRBJ2-5, with a possible D match to TRBD1 (5 bases). Germline-derived CDR1 and CDR2 are MNHEY and SVGEGT. The CDR3 is 14 residues long. With 5 bases removed from V and 2 bases from J, the gap between germline ends came to 12 bases. This CDR3 is CASSQTKGQETQYF. CDR3 DNA sequence: TGTGCCAGCAGTCAGACGAAGGGGCAAGAGACCCAGTACTTC.

The V and J genes are TRBV7-9 and TRBJ1-1, with D uncertain. The CDR3 has 15 amino acids. Trimming left V 5 bases short and J 1 base short, with 14 bases between. Per germline, CDR1 SEHNR and CDR2 FQNEAQ (reference sequence). The CDR3 sequence: CASSTRSGRNTEAFF. The CDR3 DNA reads TGTGCCAGCAGCACCCGTTCAGGCAGGAACACTGAAGCTTTCTTT.

This clone was seen just once. V usage is TRBV2 and J usage is TRBJ1-2; unclear D gene. Germline V lookup: CDR1 SNHLY, CDR2 FYNNEI. V lost 0 bases and J 4 bases, leaving 6 bases between the germline ends. The CDR3 length is 13 residues. This CDR3 is CASSEAGLYGYTF. In DNA, the CDR3 is TGTGCCAGCAGTGAAGCGGGCCTCTATGGCTACACCTTC.

This clone turned up a few times. This chain uses TRBV5-1 with TRBJ2-3, with D possibly being TRBD2 (5 bases). The V end was cut by 4 bases, the J end by 1 base, with 13 bases between. Germline V gene sequence: CDR1 SGHRS, CDR2 YFSETQ. CDR3 length equals 15 residues. The CDR3 coding sequence is TGCGCCAGCAGCCATGAGGGATCGGGCACAGATACGCAGTATTTT. Amino acids: CASSHEGSGTDTQYF. Complete variable domain (other parts from reference TRBV5-1 and TRBJ2-3): KAGVTQTPRYLIKTRGQQVTLSCSPISGHRSVSWYQQTPGQGLQFLFEYFSETQRNKGNFPGRFSGRQFSNSRSEMNVSTLELGDSALYLCASSHEGSGTDTQYFGPGTRLTVL.

The chain carries TRBV28 and TRBJ2-7, with D hard to call. This CDR3 comprises 13 residues. V was clipped by 9 bases and J by 2 bases, with 14 bases between them. Germline V CDR1 and CDR2: MDHEN, SYDVKM. CDR3 DNA: TGTGCCAGTTTGGCAGGTCACCCCTACGAGCAGTACTTC. It translates to CASLAGHPYEQYF.

The chain uses TRBV11-2 and TRBJ2-7; 9 bases agree with TRBD1. CDR1 and CDR2 from the germline V gene are SGHAT and FQNNGV. V shed 5 bases and J 3 bases; nucleotides not matched to a gene: 5. The CDR3 runs 14 residues. The chain's CDR3 is CASSLRDRVYEQYF. In nucleotides, the CDR3 is TGTGCCAGCAGCCTCCGGGACAGGGTCTACGAGCAGTACTTC.

The chain carries TRBV5-4 and TRBJ2-1; D possibly corresponds to TRBD1 (5 bases). The CDR3 is 16 amino acids. The V gene lost 0 bases and the J gene lost 4 bases, with 14 bases spanning the gap. Germline V gene sequence: CDR1 SGHNT, CDR2 YYREEE (reference sequence). Here the CDR3 reads CASSLGRQGGYNEQFF. The CDR3 bases are TGTGCCAGCAGCTTGGGGCGGCAGGGTGGATACAATGAGCAGTTCTTC.

The chain uses TRBV27 and TRBJ1-2; 7 nucleotides match TRBD1. J lost 6 bases, V lost 5 bases, and 6 bases had no gene match. The germline gives CDR1 MNHEY, CDR2 SMNVEV (reference sequence). CDR3 size: 13 residues. Here the CDR3 DNA reads TGTGCCAGCAGTCCGACAGGGACGGATGGCTACACCTTC. This encodes CASSPTGTDGYTF.

The CDR3 reads CASSINTANYGYTF. CDR3 DNA: TGTGCCAGCAGCATTAACACAGCTAACTATGGCTACACCTTC. The genes are TRBV11-2 and TRBJ1-2; no definite D call. Trimming left V 5 bases short and J 0 bases short, with 10 bases between. In germline, CDR1 is SGHAT, CDR2 FQNNGV. This CDR3 is built from 14 residues. Full variable domain (remainder filled in from reference TRBV11-2 and TRBJ1-2): EAGVAQSPRYKIIEKRQSVAFWCNPISGHATLYWYQQILGQGPKLLIQFQNNGVVDDSQLPKDRFSAERLKGVDSTLKIQPAKLEDSAVYLCASSINTANYGYTFGSGTRLTVV.

The genes are TRBV3-1 (or the pseudogene TRBV3-2) and TRBJ2-2; D remains unclear. CDR1 is LGHDT, CDR2 YNNKEL, per germline (reference sequence). V shed 2 bases and J shed 2 bases, with 3 bases lying between them. The CDR3 totals 13 residues. The CDR3 protein is CASSQTNTGELFF. CDR3 DNA: TGTGCCAGCAGCCAAACTAACACCGGGGAGCTGTTTTTT.

The V and J genes are TRBV12-3 or TRBV12-4 and TRBJ1-2; 10 nucleotides line up with TRBD1. The ends lost 6 bases at V and 6 bases at J; junction bases unmatched: 1. CDR3 length equals 12 residues. CDR3 bases: TGTGCCAGCAGGGGGACAGGGGATGGCTACACCTTC. Translating it yields CASRGTGDGYTF.

The V and J genes are TRBV18 and TRBJ2-2; 8 bases align to TRBD1. Looked up from germline, CDR1 is KGHSH and CDR2 is LQKENI. The CDR3 length is 18 residues. V lost 1 base and J lost 2; bases outside the gene matches: 9. The CDR3 coding sequence is TGTGCCAGCTCACCACTGAACCCCCAGGGGGCCAACACCGGGGAGCTGTTTTTT. This gives the protein CASSPLNPQGANTGELFF.

This clone was recorded only once. In DNA, the CDR3 is TGTGCCAGCAATCCCCAGCGGGGGGGTCAAGAGACCCAGTACTTC. The encoded protein is CASNPQRGGQETQYF. The V and J genes are TRBV6-5 and TRBJ2-5, with 10 positions matching TRBD2. The CDR3 contains 15 residues. Unmatched junction bases numbered 7, after V lost 7 bases and J lost 2 bases. CDR1 MNHEY and CDR2 SVGAGI come from the germline V gene.

V usage is TRBV4-2 and J usage is TRBJ1-2, with TRBD1 matching over 8 bases. V lost 7 bases to trimming and J lost 6 bases; unmatched junction nucleotides: 16. This CDR3 comprises 16 residues. The germline gives CDR1 LGHNA, CDR2 YNFKEQ. The CDR3 DNA reads TGTGCCAGCAACTCCTTGGGACAGGAAGGTGTGGATGGCTACACCTTC. Residues: CASNSLGQEGVDGYTF.

Notes on this clone: The sample contains more than one DNA sequence encoding this CDR3. The chain is built from TRBV12-3 or TRBV12-4 and TRBJ2-3; possible D gene TRBD2, 5 bases. The CDR3 loop spans 13 amino acids. Trimming cost V 7 bases and J 6 bases, with 14 bases left between them. CDR3 residues: CASTIGGSDTQYF. The CDR3, as DNA: TGTGCCAGCACCATAGGAGGTAGTGATACGCAGTATTTT.